This T cell receptor beta chain derives from a study of monozygotic twins with inflammatory bowel disease. Study results and limitations: There was no support for any single strong signal or clonotype associated with IBD. A reduction in TCRbeta diversity (inverse Simpson) was seen in IBD patients relative to healthy co-twins. Fewer shared clonotypes with others were found in IBD patients than in healthy twins, especially with disease activity.

On this clonotype: The target antigen is unknown.

The CDR3 is made up of 16 amino acids. From germline, CDR1 is SGHTA and CDR2 FQGNSA. There were about 3,500 ng of total RNA used for each TCR library. Reanalyzing the 5' RACE reads, TCRdb keeps one entry per CDR3 protein, without DNA. This repertoire includes approximately 300,000 distinct CDR3 sequences. This receptor was obtained from a human donor with ulcerative colitis or Crohn's disease, or a healthy co-twin of an affected twin (not recorded which). Specimen: blood. This chain links TRBV7-2 with TRBJ2-5; the TRBD1 assignment by TCRdb is unverifiable without DNA. This CDR3 reads CASSYGTQVLLGTQYF.